This TCR beta chain was obtained from a study of identical twins. The germline V and J ends were trimmed by 4 bases and 0 bases, with 9 bases remaining between them. The CDR3 consists of 14 residues. The germline CDR1 and CDR2 sequences are MGHRA and YSYEKL. TCRdb reanalysed the 5' RACE reads using MiXCR and keeps one entry per CDR3 protein. The profile covers 1.5 million to 2 million distinct CDR3 sequences, with about 30% appearing a single time and over 0.25% taken by the ten largest. The TCR comes from a newborn girl in good health. What was sequenced was cord blood. The rearrangement uses TRBV4-1 and TRBJ2-5; possibly TRBD1 for D (6 bases). The CDR3 DNA reads TGCGCCAGCAGCCGGACAGATTACCAAGAGACCCAGTACTTC. Protein product: CASSRTDYQETQYF.